This passage covers 17 T cell receptor beta chains from one sample sequenced in a study of blood T cell repertoires in COVID-19. Method: immunoSEQ multiplex PCR; TCRdb's copy keeps in-frame clones and lacks some. The repertoire holds approximately 76,000 clones, 87% seen once, with 8% to 9.5% in the top ten. Material for sequencing was peripheral blood. The receptor source for this set is a young man with acute or convalescent COVID-19.

V is TRBV7-3 and J is TRBJ2-1; D might be TRBD1 (7 bases). Germline loops: CDR1 SGHTA, CDR2 FQGTGA. V was pared by 3 bases and J by 6 bases, with 24 bases between. The CDR3 is 18 residues long. The CDR3 sequence: CASSFRGGPGQPTNEQFF. Here the CDR3 DNA reads TGTGCCAGCAGCTTCCGCGGAGGGCCGGGACAGCCCACCAATGAGCAGTTCTTC.

The rearrangement joins TRBV28 to TRBJ1-4; 9 bases match TRBD1. This CDR3 comprises 15 residues. The trim removed 6 bases at V and 7 bases at J, leaving 9 bases unmatched. Germline CDR1 is MDHEN and CDR2 is SYDVKM. The CDR3 DNA reads as TGTGCCAGCAGGGGGTACAGGGGGCAGGGTGAAAAACTGTTTTTT. Its translation is CASRGYRGQGEKLFF.

In its sample, this clone was seen a few times. The V and J genes are TRBV28 and TRBJ2-5; TRBD2 matches 8 bases. The J segment lost 5 bases and the V segment lost 7 bases, leaving 12 bases of the junction unmatched. The CDR3 loop spans 15 amino acids. Germline lookup yields CDR1 MDHEN and CDR2 SYDVKM. This chain's CDR3 is CASKGGERETETQYF. CDR3 bases: TGTGCCAGCAAGGGAGGTGAGCGGGAGACGGAGACCCAGTACTTC.

The V gene is TRBV19, the J gene TRBJ2-3, with 10 bases lining up with TRBD2. The CDR3 consists of 15 residues. Germline V gene data show CDR1 as LNHDA and CDR2 as SQIVND (reference sequence). V lost 3 bases to trimming and J lost 6 bases; unmatched junction nucleotides: 6. The CDR3 here is CASSISGRAIDTQYF. CDR3 nucleotides: TGTGCCAGTAGTATCAGCGGGAGGGCCATCGATACGCAGTATTTT.

This clone was seen a handful of times. CDR3 nucleotide sequence: TGTGCCAGCAGCGTAAGTTGGACTAGCGGGAGGACCGGGGAGCTGTTTTTT. As protein: CASSVSWTSGRTGELFF. This sequence joins TRBV9 and TRBJ2-2, with 14 bases fitting TRBD2. The CDR3 is 17 amino acids. The ends lost 1 base at V and 5 bases at J; junction bases unmatched: 4. Germline CDR1 is SGDLS and CDR2 is YYNGEE.

The V gene is TRBV28, the J gene TRBJ1-5; 12 nucleotides line up with TRBD1. V trimming: 2 bases; J trimming: 9 bases; junction bases outside the gene matches: 5. Germline V gene data show CDR1 as MDHEN and CDR2 as SYDVKM. The CDR3 contains 15 residues. For the CDR3, the DNA is TGTGCCAGCAGTTTAGACGGGACAGGGGGCCGGCCCCAGCATTTT. It specifies CASSLDGTGGRPQHF.

This clone was recorded a few times. The chain is built from TRBV18 and TRBJ2-6, with D hard to call. Germline V CDR1 and CDR2: KGHSH, LQKENI. V lost 2 bases to trimming and J lost 10 bases, with 6 bases between them. This CDR3 spans 12 amino acids. The CDR3 sequence is CASSPATNVLTF. CDR3 nucleotides: TGTGCCAGCTCACCAGCCACAAACGTCCTGACTTTC.

J is TRBJ2-1 and V is TRBV7-3, with 11 bases lining up with TRBD1. Germline V gives CDR1 SGHTA, CDR2 FQGTGA. The CDR3 spans 15 residues. V was pared by 3 bases and J by 4 bases, with 2 bases of the junction left unmatched. This CDR3 reads CASSLDRGRYNEQFF. Here the CDR3 DNA reads TGTGCCAGCAGCTTGGACAGGGGGCGGTACAATGAGCAGTTCTTC.

This clone has a single count. This rearrangement joins TRBV30 to TRBJ2-2, with D maybe TRBD2 (5 bases). There are 14 residues in the CDR3. Germline assignment: CDR1 GTSNPN and CDR2 SVGIG (reference sequence). V lost 0 bases, J lost 4 bases, and 9 bases lay in between. For the CDR3, the DNA is TGTGCCTGGAGTGTAAGAGGGCCCACCGGGGAGCTGTTTTTT. It yields the protein CAWSVRGPTGELFF.

In its sample, this clone was seen once. J is TRBJ2-2 and V is TRBV7-2; 10 positions match TRBD2. CDR1 is SGHTA, CDR2 FQGNSA, per germline. The CDR3 sequence is 17 residues long. J lost 7 bases, V lost 3 bases, and 11 bases had no gene match. The CDR3 loop reads CASSLLPGLAYDGELFF. CDR3 nucleotide sequence: TGTGCCAGCAGCTTGCTACCGGGACTAGCGTACGACGGGGAGCTGTTTTTT.

This chain connects TRBV11-1 to TRBJ2-3; weak D call: TRBD1 (5 bases). Looked up from germline, CDR1 is SGHAT and CDR2 is FQDESV (reference sequence). The V end was cut by 1 base, the J end by 4 bases, with 9 bases between. The CDR3 is made up of 14 amino acids. CDR3 protein: CASSLEGEADTQYF. CDR3 DNA sequence: TGTGCCAGCAGCTTAGAAGGGGAAGCAGATACGCAGTATTTT.

V gene TRBV19 combines with J gene TRBJ1-4, with D unresolved. Germline assignment: CDR1 LNHDA and CDR2 SQIVND (reference sequence). The CDR3 extends over 14 amino acids. Trimming shortened V by 4 bases and J by 4 bases, and 10 bases separated the two germline ends. As DNA, the CDR3 is TGTGCCAGTAGTAAGACCGGGGTTAATGAAAAACTGTTTTTT. Translation: CASSKTGVNEKLFF.

The chain combines TRBV2 with TRBJ1-2, with D perhaps TRBD1 (5 bases). V lost 2 bases and J lost 7, with 5 bases in between. Germline V gene lookup returns CDR1 SNHLY and CDR2 FYNNEI. The CDR3 consists of 11 residues. For the CDR3, the DNA is TGTGCCAGCAGTGAAAGGGGTGGCTACACCTTC. Its protein product is CASSERGGYTF.

This chain joins TRBV28 and TRBJ2-5, with TRBD2 matching 12 bases. This CDR3 has 17 residues. V trimming: 6 bases; J trimming: 4 bases; junction bases outside the gene matches: 12. CDR1 is MDHEN, CDR2 SYDVKM, per germline. The CDR3 coding sequence is TGTGCCAGCAGCCCCCCGTCGACTAGCGGGAGAACAGAGACCCAGTACTTC. The encoded protein is CASSPPSTSGRTETQYF.

The chain carries TRBV18 and TRBJ2-2; 12 bases are shared with TRBD2. V gave up 6 bases and J gave up 6 bases; unmatched junction bases: 5. The CDR3 runs to 15 residues. Per germline, CDR1 KGHSH and CDR2 LQKENI. The CDR3 loop is CASSFGLAGSGELFF. DNA for the CDR3: TGTGCCAGCTCCTTTGGACTAGCGGGATCCGGGGAGCTGTTTTTT. The full variable domain, completed using reference TRBV18 and TRBJ2-2, is NAGVMQNPRHLVRRRGQEARLRCSPMKGHSHVYWYRQLPEEGLKFMVYLQKENIIDESGMPKERFSAEFPKEGPSILRIQQVVRGDSAAYFCASSFGLAGSGELFFGEGSRLTVL.

The V call is TRBV5-1, the J call TRBJ2-7, with 9 bases fitting TRBD1. The CDR3 is 14 residues long. V dropped 0 bases and J dropped 3; count of bases not matched to a gene: 1. Germline CDR1 is SGHRS and CDR2 is YFSETQ. The CDR3, as DNA: TGCGCCAGCAGCTTGGGGGGACAGGGCTACGAGCAGTACTTC. This codes for CASSLGGQGYEQYF. Filled out from reference TRBV5-1 and TRBJ2-7, the complete variable domain reads KAGVTQTPRYLIKTRGQQVTLSCSPISGHRSVSWYQQTPGQGLQFLFEYFSETQRNKGNFPGRFSGRQFSNSRSEMNVSTLELGDSALYLCASSLGGQGYEQYFGPGTRLTVT.

This chain joins TRBV3-1 (or the pseudogene TRBV3-2) and TRBJ2-1; a possible D gene is TRBD2 (6 bases). The CDR3 extends over 15 amino acids. The germline CDR1 and CDR2 sequences are LGHDT and YNNKEL (reference sequence). The germline V and J ends were trimmed by 4 bases and 8 bases, with 18 bases remaining between them. CDR3 DNA sequence: TGTGCCAGCAGCCCGACTAGTGGGTCCGTCGATGAGCAGTTCTTC. Amino acid sequence: CASSPTSGSVDEQFF.